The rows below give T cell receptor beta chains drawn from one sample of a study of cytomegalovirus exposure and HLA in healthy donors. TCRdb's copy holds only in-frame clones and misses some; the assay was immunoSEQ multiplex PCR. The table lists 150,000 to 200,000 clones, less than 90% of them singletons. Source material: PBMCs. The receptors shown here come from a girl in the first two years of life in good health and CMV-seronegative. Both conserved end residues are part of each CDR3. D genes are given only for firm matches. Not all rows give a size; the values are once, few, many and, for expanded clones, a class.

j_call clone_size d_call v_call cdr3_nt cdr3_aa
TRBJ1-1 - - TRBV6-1 TGTGCCAGTCTGTTTACAAGGAGTCTGAACACTGAAGCTTTCTTT CASLFTRSLNTEAFF
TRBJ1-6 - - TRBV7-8 TGTGCCAGCAGCTCGCCATATCAGGGCAGGCGCAATTCACCCCTCCACTTT CASSSPYQGRRNSPLHF
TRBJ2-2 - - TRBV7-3 TGTGCCAGCAGCTTAACGGGCAACACCGGGGAGCTGTTTTTT CASSLTGNTGELFF
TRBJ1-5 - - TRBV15 TGTGCCACCAGCAGAGATCGGTTTGTAACAGGCCCTAGCAATCAGCCCCAGCATTTT CATSRDRFVTGPSNQPQHF
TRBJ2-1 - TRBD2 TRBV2 TGTGCCACCAGAACCTATAGCGGGAGGAACAATGAGCAGTTCTTC CATRTYSGRNNEQFF
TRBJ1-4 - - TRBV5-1 TGCGCCAGCAGCTTGGAAGGGGATCGACCTAATGAAAAACTGTTTTTT CASSLEGDRPNEKLFF
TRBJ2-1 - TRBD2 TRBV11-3 TGTGCCAGCAGCCGGGGGAGCGGGGGGGTCTACAATGAGCAGTTCTTC CASSRGSGGVYNEQFF
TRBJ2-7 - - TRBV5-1 TGCGCCAGCAGCCTTCCCACCTCGTGGGCGGGCGAGCAGTACTTC CASSLPTSWAGEQYF
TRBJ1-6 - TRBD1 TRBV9 TGTGCCAGCAGCGTAGCGGGACAGGGCGATTCACCCCTCCACTTT CASSVAGQGDSPLHF
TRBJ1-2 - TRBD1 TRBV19 TGTGCCAGTAGTCCCGGGCCGACAGGGGTTAGGGCTAACTATGGCTACACCTTC CASSPGPTGVRANYGYTF
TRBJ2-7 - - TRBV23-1 TGCGCCAGCAGTCCTTCCCGACAGGGGAGGGTCTACGAGCAGTACTTC CASSPSRQGRVYEQYF
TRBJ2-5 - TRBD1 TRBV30 TGTGCCTGGAGCCAAGGACAGGGACGAGAGACCCAGTACTTC CAWSQGQGRETQYF
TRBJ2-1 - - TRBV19 TGTGCCAGTAGTACCGGGGGTACCGGTGAGCAGTTCTTC CASSTGGTGEQFF
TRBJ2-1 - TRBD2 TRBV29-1 TGCAGCGCCGCGTCTCGACTAGCGGCTTACAACGAGCAGTTCTTC CSAASRLAAYNEQFF
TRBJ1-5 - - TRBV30 TGTGCCTCGAATACAGGGACCAATCAGCCCCAGCATTTT CASNTGTNQPQHF
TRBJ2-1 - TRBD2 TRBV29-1 TGCAGCGTAGGTAGCGGGACCCTATACAATGAGCAGTTCTTC CSVGSGTLYNEQFF
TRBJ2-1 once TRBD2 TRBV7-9 TGTGCCAGCAGCCATGGGACTAGCGGGAGCCATGAGCAGTTCTTC CASSHGTSGSHEQFF
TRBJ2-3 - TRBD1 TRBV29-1 TGCAGCGTACGGACAGGGTCCGATACGCAGTATTTT CSVRTGSDTQYF
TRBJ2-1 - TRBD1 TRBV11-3 TGTGCCAGCAGCACGGACCGGGACAGGGGGTTGAATGAGCAGTTCTTC CASSTDRDRGLNEQFF
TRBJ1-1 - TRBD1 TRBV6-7 TGTGCCAGCACTTTTACCCCGGGACAGGAAAGTAGCACTGAAGCTTTCTTT CASTFTPGQESSTEAFF
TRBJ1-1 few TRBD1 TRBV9 TGTGCCAGCAGCGTAGGGGGACAGCCCACTGAAGCTTTCTTT CASSVGGQPTEAFF
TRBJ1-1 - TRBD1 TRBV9 TGTGCCAGCAGCGTAGGGGACAGGACGAACACTGAAGCTTTCTTT CASSVGDRTNTEAFF
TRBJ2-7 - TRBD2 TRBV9 TGTGCCAGCAGCGCGACTAGCGACTCCTACGAGCAGTACTTC CASSATSDSYEQYF